This T cell receptor beta chain emerged from a study of control samples from healthy donors and cancer patients. The CDR3 has 16 residues. Trimming took 1 base from V and 6 from J, leaving 15 bases between them. The germline gives CDR1 LGHNA, CDR2 YSLEER. Sequenced by immunoSEQ multiplex PCR; TCRdb stores in-frame clones only, minus some. Among some 410,000 clones listed, about 93% were seen once. The rearrangement joins TRBV4-3 to TRBJ2-2; D perhaps matches TRBD1 (5 bases). The sequence was obtained from a man aged 40-55 years with head and neck cancer. The material sequenced was PBMCs. CDR3 amino acids: CASSQVRQGYSGELFF. The CDR3 DNA follows: TGCGCCAGCAGCCAAGTCCGGCAGGGTTACTCCGGGGAGCTGTTTTTT.